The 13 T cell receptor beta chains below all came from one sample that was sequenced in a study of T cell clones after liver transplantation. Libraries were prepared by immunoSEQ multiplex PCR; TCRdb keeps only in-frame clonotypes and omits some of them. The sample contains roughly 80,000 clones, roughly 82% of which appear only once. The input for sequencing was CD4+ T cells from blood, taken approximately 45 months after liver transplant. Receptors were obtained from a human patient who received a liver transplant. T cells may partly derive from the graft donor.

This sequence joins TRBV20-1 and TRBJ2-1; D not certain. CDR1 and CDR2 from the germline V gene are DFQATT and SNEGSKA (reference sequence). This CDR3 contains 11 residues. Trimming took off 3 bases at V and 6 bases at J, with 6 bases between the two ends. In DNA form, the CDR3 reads TGCAGTGCTAGTTTGACCAATGAGCAGTTCTTC. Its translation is CSASLTNEQFF.

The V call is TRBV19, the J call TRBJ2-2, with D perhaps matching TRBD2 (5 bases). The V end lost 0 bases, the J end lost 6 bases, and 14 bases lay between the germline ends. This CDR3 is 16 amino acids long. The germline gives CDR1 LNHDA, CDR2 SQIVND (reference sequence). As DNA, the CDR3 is TGTGCCAGTAGTATAGAACCCTTACTAGGTTCCGGGGAGCTGTTTTTT. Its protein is CASSIEPLLGSGELFF.

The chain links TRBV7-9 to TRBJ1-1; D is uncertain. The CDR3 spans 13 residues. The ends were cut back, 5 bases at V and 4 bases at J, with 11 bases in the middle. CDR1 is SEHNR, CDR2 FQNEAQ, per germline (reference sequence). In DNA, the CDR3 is TGTGCCAGCAGCCTATCGAGTGGCACTGAAGCTTTCTTT. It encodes CASSLSSGTEAFF.

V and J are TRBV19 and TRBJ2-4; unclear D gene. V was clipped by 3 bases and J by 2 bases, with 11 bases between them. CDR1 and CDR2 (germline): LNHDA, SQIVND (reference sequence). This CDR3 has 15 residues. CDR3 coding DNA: TGTGCCAGTAGTATCCGTTGGCAGTCCAAAAACATTCAGTACTTC. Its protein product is CASSIRWQSKNIQYF. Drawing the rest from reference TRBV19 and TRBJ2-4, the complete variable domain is DGGITQSPKYLFRKEGQNVTLSCEQNLNHDAMYWYRQDPGQGLRLIYYSQIVNDFQKGDIAEGYSVSREKKESFPLTVTSAQKNPTAFYLCASSIRWQSKNIQYFGAGTRLSVL.

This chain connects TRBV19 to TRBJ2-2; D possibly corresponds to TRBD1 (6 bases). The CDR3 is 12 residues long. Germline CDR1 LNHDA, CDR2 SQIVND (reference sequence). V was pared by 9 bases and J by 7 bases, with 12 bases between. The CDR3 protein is CASRGWDGELFF. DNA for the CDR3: TGTGCCAGCAGGGGTTGGGACGGGGAGCTGTTTTTT.

The CDR3 protein is CASSPNEETQYF. CDR3 bases: TGTGCCAGCTCACCAAATGAGGAGACCCAGTACTTC. The chain links TRBV18 to TRBJ2-5, with D uncertain. In germline, CDR1 is KGHSH, CDR2 LQKENI. This CDR3 spans 12 amino acids. The V end lost 2 bases, the J end lost 5 bases, and 6 bases lay between the germline ends.

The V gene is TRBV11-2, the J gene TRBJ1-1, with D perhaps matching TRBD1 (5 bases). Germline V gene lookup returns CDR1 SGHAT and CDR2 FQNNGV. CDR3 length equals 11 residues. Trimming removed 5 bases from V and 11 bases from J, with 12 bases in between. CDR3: CASSIGQQAFF. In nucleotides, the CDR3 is TGTGCCAGCAGCATTGGACAACAGGCTTTCTTT.

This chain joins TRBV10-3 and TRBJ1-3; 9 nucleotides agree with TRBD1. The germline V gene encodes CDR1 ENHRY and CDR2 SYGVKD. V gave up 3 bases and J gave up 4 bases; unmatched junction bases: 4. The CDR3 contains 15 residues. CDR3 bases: TGTGCCATCAGTGAACAGGGGGCTCCGGGAAACACCATATATTTT. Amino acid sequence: CAISEQGAPGNTIYF.

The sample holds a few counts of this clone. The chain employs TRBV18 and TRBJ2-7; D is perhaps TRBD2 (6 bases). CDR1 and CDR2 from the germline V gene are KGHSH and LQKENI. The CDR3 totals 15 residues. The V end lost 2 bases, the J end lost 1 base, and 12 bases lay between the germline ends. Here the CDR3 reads CASSPAGGSSYEQYF. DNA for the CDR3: TGTGCCAGCTCACCAGCCGGGGGATCTTCCTACGAGCAGTACTTC.

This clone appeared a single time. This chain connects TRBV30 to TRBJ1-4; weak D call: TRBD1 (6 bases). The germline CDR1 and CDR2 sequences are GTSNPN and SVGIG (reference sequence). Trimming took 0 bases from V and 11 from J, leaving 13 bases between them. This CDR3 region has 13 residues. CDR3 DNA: TGTGCCTGGAGTGTACAAGAGAGGGGGAAACTGTTTTTT. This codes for CAWSVQERGKLFF.

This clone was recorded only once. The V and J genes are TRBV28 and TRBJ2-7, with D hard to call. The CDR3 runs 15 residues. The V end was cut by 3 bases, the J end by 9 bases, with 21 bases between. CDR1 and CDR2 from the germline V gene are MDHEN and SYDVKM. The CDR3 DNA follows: TGTGCCAGCAGTTTCAACCTTCGCACCCACCTGGGGCAGTACTTC. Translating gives CASSFNLRTHLGQYF. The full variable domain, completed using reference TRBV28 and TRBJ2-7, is DVKVTQSSRYLVKRTGEKVFLECVQDMDHENMFWYRQDPGLGLRLIYFSYDVKMKEKGDIPEGYSVSREKKERFSLILESASTNQTSMYLCASSFNLRTHLGQYFGPGTRLTVT.

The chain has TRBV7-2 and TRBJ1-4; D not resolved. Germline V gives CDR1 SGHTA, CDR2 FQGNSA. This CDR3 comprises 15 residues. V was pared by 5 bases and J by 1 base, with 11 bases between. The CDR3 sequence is CASSRGGLTNEKLFF. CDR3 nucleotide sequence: TGTGCCAGCAGCCGAGGCGGCCTAACTAATGAAAAACTGTTTTTT. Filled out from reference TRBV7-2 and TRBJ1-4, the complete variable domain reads GAGVSQSPSNKVTEKGKDVELRCDPISGHTALYWYRQSLGQGLEFLIYFQGNSAPDKSGLPSDRFSAERTGGSVSTLTIQRTQQEDSAVYLCASSRGGLTNEKLFFGSGTQLSVL.

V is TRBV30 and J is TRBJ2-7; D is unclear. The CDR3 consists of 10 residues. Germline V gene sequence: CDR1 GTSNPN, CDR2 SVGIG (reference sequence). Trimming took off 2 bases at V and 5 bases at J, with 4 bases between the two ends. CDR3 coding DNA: TGTGCCTGGAGTTCCGACGAGCAGTACTTC. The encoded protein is CAWSSDEQYF.